The subject of this entry is one T cell receptor beta chain. CDR1 is SGHNT and CDR2 is YENEEA in the germline V gene. The CDR3 runs to 14 residues. Deletions cut 1 base from V and 5 bases from J, with 8 bases between. These data belong to a study of blood T cell repertoires in COVID-19. Produced via immunoSEQ multiplex PCR; TCRdb's table is partial and in-frame only. The sample has hundreds of thousands of clones, approximately 91% seen once. The rearrangement links TRBV11-3 to TRBJ1-4; D is possibly TRBD1 (5 bases). This clonotype originated in a woman aged 18-35 years who had been exposed to COVID-19. The sequencing input was PBMCs or T cells enriched from blood (not recorded which). CDR3 bases: TGTGCCAGCAGCTTAGTACAGGAAAATGAAAAACTGTTTTTT. Protein product: CASSLVQENEKLFF. Full variable domain (missing parts from reference TRBV11-3 and TRBJ1-4): EAGVVQSPRYKIIEKKQPVAFWCNPISGHNTLYWYLQNLGQGPELLIRYENEEAVDDSQLPKDRFSAERLKGVDSTLKIQPAELGDSAVYLCASSLVQENEKLFFGSGTQLSVL.